This T cell receptor beta chain is from a study of cytomegalovirus exposure and HLA in healthy donors (TCRdb year 2017). Study-wide context: An earlier analysis of fewer than 750 of the donors reported about 260 Gb of sequence data and 95 million to 120 million unique TCR beta sequences obtained from some 200 million T cells. An early release covering roughly 640 HLA-typed donors comprised 300 to 350 gigabases of sequencing data and some 79 million unique TCR sequences. The genetic ancestry cluster associated with self-reported Caucasian donors included roughly four fifths of the approximately 400 genotyped donors. The study aimed to test whether signatures of past pathogen exposure could be identified by cataloging public T cell receptors. The T cell repertoires of several hundred subjects were profiled by immunosequencing and related to cytomegalovirus serostatus. A separate validation cohort of 90 to 150 different subjects was used in addition to the roughly 670-subject first cohort. The study combined high-throughput TCR immunosequencing, statistical association of individual TCRs with disease status, and machine learning to predict cytomegalovirus infection status. To study patterns of TCR occurrence, a later analysis re-analyzed previously published TCR beta repertoires from 666 donors and added high-resolution HLA genotyping. In the later analysis, no new phenotypic data were used to find candidate immune exposures; instead, reliance was placed on TCR beta sequences and their occurrence across donors. In an earlier analysis of 587 of the donors, high-throughput TCR beta sequencing was used to judge whether each TCR beta V gene segment behaved as functional or pseudogenic. Alongside the repertoire data, information on donor age, sex, ethnicity and CMV serostatus was compiled. A later genetic analysis took genome-wide SNP genotypes for about three fifths of the roughly 670 donors and used that subset as a discovery cohort. All discovery cohort repertoires had been generated on a single sequencing platform. Both class I and class II loci were covered by HLA typing, at four-digit resolution. Typing coverage differed by locus: A, B, C, DRB1 and DQB1 were typed in roughly 620-630 donors, DQA1 in 522, DPA1 in approximately 600, and DPB1 in 400 to 480. Roughly five DR-DQ haplotypes were handled as single units for association and clustering because linkage in the cohort was strong. On average, 235,054 unique TCR beta nucleotide sequences were sequenced per donor among 398 genotyped donors of the cohort, with 15% to 20% of those sequences being non-productive. General findings and caveats noted by the study authors: HLA typing was unavailable for some donors at each locus, so association tests used only the typed subset. Three of the identified cytomegalovirus-associated TCR beta chains were confirmed in vitro to be specific for cytomegalovirus antigens. While some public TCRs were present in many individuals, most TCR sequences turned up only very rarely across donors. A cluster of highly shared sequence variants was judged likely to be a technical artifact of the sequencing pipeline. An association between a missense DCLRE1C variant and V-gene and J-gene trimming of TCR beta chains was found in a later genetic analysis and replicated in an independent cohort. Several of the top co-occurrence clusters appeared to be linked to parvovirus B19, influenza, CMV and Epstein-Barr virus, according to a later analysis. The study listed over 150 TCR beta chains as associated with cytomegalovirus. Correlated functional status among segregating V segments might reflect linkage disequilibrium, but an unknown experimental factor could not be ruled out. In a later analysis, most CMV-associated TCR beta chains were found to appear HLA-restricted, with HLA associations seemingly driven largely by CMV exposure. Compared with the approximately 600-donor mean, donors in an Asian-associated ancestry cluster had fewer N-insertions in productive TCRs, according to a later genetic analysis. A further reported finding was that TCR beta sequences accurately predicted the HLA-A and HLA-B alleles for most subjects in the first cohort. Broadly in line with IMGT annotations, most TCR beta V segments showed up in productive rearrangements about 87% or about 30% of the time in an earlier analysis of roughly 590 of the donors. The cohort was sequenced for TCR beta chains only, and without alpha or paired-chain data the features that could be detected were limited. The earlier analysis of some 560 of the donors excluded some 15 rarely observed V segments, including chromosome 9 orphons, because counts were too low. The classifier was reported to diagnose cytomegalovirus status with high specificity and sensitivity in both the original and validation cohorts. Specific HLA alleles were associated with some 15,000 TCR beta sequences at a false discovery rate of 0.05 in a later analysis. Immune exposure information for the cohort was limited to CMV serostatus. Sequencing depth was assumed to be roughly uniform across donors in the presence/absence analyses, though that assumption may not hold. In a later analysis, TCR association rates were found to vary across HLA loci, with the most associated TCRs seen for DRB1 alleles and the fewest for HLA-C alleles. According to the authors, the approach could potentially be generalized to other disease states and immunological phenotypes. In a later analysis, HLA-associated TCR beta chains showed more clonal expansion and lower generation probabilities than non-associated chains that were equally common. When HLA alleles, especially DR and DQ, strongly co-occurred, attributing TCR associations to individual alleles was difficult.

Receptor amplification or capture employed the immunoSEQ multiplex PCR assay. A mixture of 60 forward primers for TCR Vbeta segments and 13 reverse primers for TCR Jbeta segments was used in the multiplex PCR. The CDR3 region of rearranged TCR beta genes was amplified from genomic DNA with a multiplex PCR assay. The Illumina HiSeq System was used to sequence the amplified TCR beta libraries as 87-base-pair reads. Regarding the original processing steps: Across the 640 or so repertoires, a later analysis counted 60 million to 90 million unique TCR beta chains, some 11 million of which were shared by at least two donors. A nearest-neighbor algorithm error-corrected the raw reads and collapsed the reads into unique sequences, merging closely related sequences to remove PCR and sequencing errors. To assign V, D and J gene segments, CDR3 sequences were aligned to IMGT reference sequences. For a sequence to be retained, a match of at least six nucleotides to both a V gene segment and a J gene segment was required. A rearrangement counted as productive if the CDR3 had no stop codons and remained in frame with V and J, and every other rearrangement counted as non-productive. Following IMGT convention, CDR3 was defined as the stretch from the second conserved V-encoded cysteine up to the conserved J-encoded phenylalanine. Sequences without an unambiguous match to a single V gene segment were excluded from the earlier analysis of almost 600 of the donors. An earlier analysis of roughly 590 of the donors called V segments functional above 56.7% productive rearrangements and segregating when the between-donor standard deviation exceeded 5%. To diagnose cytomegalovirus status from the catalog of TCR beta chain sequences, a statistical classification framework was built. In a later analysis, V and J genes were assigned by comparing TCR nucleotide sequences against IMGT/GENE-DB human TR gene sequences. A later analysis assigned CDR3 sequences and most-parsimonious VDJ recombination scenarios with the TCRdist pipeline. In a later analysis, each TCR beta chain was defined by its CDR3 amino acid sequence together with its V-gene family, and reads lacking a unique V-gene family were excluded. As a way to deal with suspected cross-contamination and a sequencing artifact, a later analysis dropped roughly 620 nucleotide sequences that were highly shared and had low generation probability. In a later analysis, a clonal expansion index for each public chain was calculated from normalized within-repertoire ranks of inferred template counts. In a later analysis, generation probabilities were computed using a VDJ recombination model fitted to out-of-frame rearrangements, and the results were checked against IGoR. In a later analysis, TCR-TCR, TCR-HLA and TCR-CMV co-occurrence was scored with hypergeometric tests, and a repertoire-size bias correction was applied to TCR pairs. A later analysis estimated false discovery rates by permuting HLA or CMV assignments 20 times. In a later analysis, co-occurring TCRs were grouped with DBSCAN, and TCRdist sequence similarity was added when clustering was performed within HLA-allele-positive subsets. Repertoires with fewer than 30,000 or more than 120,000 public chains were left out of co-occurrence clustering, as were about 5 repertoires with anomalous nucleotide sharing. In TCRdb, the immuneACCESS table is reduced to in-frame sequences with V and J assigned. These tables do not hold every clone; where another copy was compared, an unresolved V gene accounts for under half, and the others remain unexplained. V and J calls and clone size are those listed in that table; D and trimming were worked out from the DNA. This sample is represented by 200,000 to 250,000 clones; 82% of them were singletons. Jointly, the top ten make up 4.5% to 6% of the sample.

About this clone itself: The antigen it recognizes is unknown. Qualities for individual bases were not recorded, and no much larger clone is one base off.

The cohort consisted of 650 to 700 healthy bone marrow donors. At the time of sampling, all cohort members were nominally healthy, though unrecorded immune exposures were likely present. The donor was CMV seropositive and was included in the group of 250 to 350 seropositive cohort members. A peripheral blood sample was provided by each donor, and peripheral blood mononuclear cells were used for TCR beta sequencing. Genomic DNA was extracted from the blood cell samples with the Qiagen DNeasy Blood Extraction Kit. Specimen: PBMCs. The source of this sequence is a woman in her thirties or forties in good health and CMV-seropositive.

The CDR3 region has the sequence CASSLFLAGGNEQFF. The base sequence is TGTGCCAGCAGTTTATTTCTTGCAGGAGGGAATGAGCAGTTCTTC. The chain is encoded by TRBV27 joined to TRBJ2-1, with a tentative D gene TRBD2 over 6 matching bases. V and J are truncated by 1 base and 7 bases respectively, leaving an intervening sequence of 14 bases. The CDR3 goes from the cysteine to the phenylalanine over 15 residues. Here the CDR3 DNA is all that survives: 45 bases in frame from base 1. The germline V gene (reference sequence) provides CDR1 MNHEY and CDR2 SMNVEV.